Shown below are 18 T cell receptor beta chains from a single sample sequenced in a study of CD8 T cells in ankylosing spondylitis. One entry per CDR3 protein results from TCRdb running MiXCR on the 5' RACE reads. The sample contains about 150,000 distinct CDR3 sequences, 7% to 8% of which appear only once. Sequencing used blood, either unsorted or a sorted T cell fraction (not recorded which). These receptors came from a female donor with ankylosing spondylitis or in good health (not recorded which).

This clonotype appeared many times. The genes are TRBV12-3 or TRBV12-4 and TRBJ2-5, with D possibly called TRBD1 or TRBD2 (5 bases each). The CDR3 length is 15 residues. Trimming cost V 3 bases and J 4 bases, with 15 bases left between them. In DNA, the CDR3 is TGTGCCAGCAGTTTTCGCCCGGGGACGGGAGAGACCCAGTACTTC. Protein sequence: CASSFRPGTGETQYF.

This clonotype was seen repeatedly, ten times or more. The chain links TRBV12-3 or TRBV12-4 to TRBJ2-4; the D gene is possibly TRBD1 (6 bases). The germline V and J ends were trimmed by 6 bases and 2 bases, with 20 bases remaining between them. The CDR3 runs 17 residues. CDR3 DNA: TGTGCCAGCAGCCCCTCCTCCACAGGGATTTCCAAAAACATTCAGTACTTC. The encoded protein is CASSPSSTGISKNIQYF.

This clonotype has at least ten counts. The chain is built from TRBV29-1 and TRBJ2-2; D gene ambiguous. V lost 7 bases and J lost 7, with 4 bases in between. Germline lookup yields CDR1 SQVTM and CDR2 ANQGSEA. The CDR3 spans 9 residues. The CDR3 DNA is TGCAGCGAGAGCGGGGAGCTGTTTTTT. Encoded protein: CSESGELFF.

This clonotype showed up many times. The genes are TRBV5-1 and TRBJ1-2; D is unclear. The CDR3 consists of 14 residues. Germline CDR1 SGHRS, CDR2 YFSETQ. The V gene lost 0 bases and the J gene lost 8 bases, with 14 bases spanning the gap. The CDR3 region is CASSLAGQLEGYTF. CDR3 nucleotides: TGCGCCAGCAGCTTGGCCGGGCAGCTGGAGGGCTACACCTTC.

This clonotype was detected many times. The J gene is TRBJ2-1, the V gene TRBV12-3 or TRBV12-4, with D possibly matching TRBD2 (6 bases). Trimming pared 5 bases from V and 2 bases from J, leaving 16 bases between. This CDR3 has 16 residues. The CDR3 nucleotides are TGTGCCAGCAGTCTCCTAGGGCGGGGTCCCTACAATGAGCAGTTCTTC. Translation gives CASSLLGRGPYNEQFF.

This clonotype was counted at least ten times. This rearrangement joins TRBV12-3 or TRBV12-4 to TRBJ2-3; 7 nucleotides match TRBD2. This CDR3 comprises 17 residues. V was clipped by 5 bases and J by 0 bases; unmatched bases: 11. The CDR3 loop is CASSLRGGLYSTDTQYF. In nucleotides, the CDR3 is TGTGCCAGCAGTCTCCGCGGGGGACTCTATAGCACAGATACGCAGTATTTT.

With respect to this clonotype: The junction departs from germline at one end; a sequencing error may be responsible. The chain uses TRBV6-1 and TRBJ2-3; possibly TRBD2 for D (7 bases). Germline values: CDR1 MNHNS, CDR2 SASEGT. The CDR3 is made up of 16 amino acids. The DNA of the CDR3 is TGTGCCAACAGTCAATCCCGGGGGGCAAGCACAGATACGCAGTATTTT. As protein: CANSQSRGASTDTQYF.

This clonotype was counted at least ten times. The gene calls are TRBV5-1 and TRBJ2-7; no reliable D call. The length of the CDR3 is 14 residues. Germline V lookup: CDR1 SGHRS, CDR2 YFSETQ. V gave up 2 bases and J gave up 0 bases, with 9 bases separating them. Written as DNA, the CDR3 is TGCGCCAGCAGCTTTGACGGGTTCTCCTACGAGCAGTACTTC. Its translation is CASSFDGFSYEQYF. The whole variable domain, remainder taken from reference TRBV5-1 and TRBJ2-7, is KAGVTQTPRYLIKTRGQQVTLSCSPISGHRSVSWYQQTPGQGLQFLFEYFSETQRNKGNFPGRFSGRQFSNSRSEMNVSTLELGDSALYLCASSFDGFSYEQYFGPGTRLTVT.

The sample holds many counts of this clonotype. The V and J genes are TRBV28 and TRBJ1-4, with 10 positions matching TRBD1. The CDR3 runs to 18 residues. V dropped 3 bases and J dropped 2; count of bases not matched to a gene: 9. The V gene's germline CDR1 is MDHEN and CDR2 SYDVKM. CDR3 in amino acids: CASSLIDRGRSTNEKLFF. As DNA, the CDR3 is TGTGCCAGCAGTTTGATTGACAGGGGGCGATCGACTAATGAAAAACTGTTTTTT.

This clonotype showed up many times. One end of the junction varies from germline; a read error may be responsible. The V gene is TRBV2, the J gene TRBJ2-7; no clear D gene. Germline V CDR1 and CDR2: SNHLY, FYNNEI. CDR3 length: 11 amino acids. CDR3 protein: CASSEGVAILF. CDR3 sequence (DNA): TGTGCCAGCAGTGAAGGGGTAGCAATCCTCTTC.

Many counts were recorded for this clonotype. The CDR3 here is CASSPAGANVLTF. The CDR3 DNA follows: TGTGCCAGCAGTCCTGCTGGGGCCAACGTCCTGACTTTC. The chain links TRBV12-3 or TRBV12-4 to TRBJ2-6; D remains unclear. There are 13 residues in the CDR3. V shed 5 bases and J shed 2 bases, with 4 bases lying between them.

In its sample, this clonotype was seen many times. This sequence joins TRBV20-1 and TRBJ1-2, with D maybe TRBD1 (6 bases). The CDR3 length is 18 residues. V lost 2 bases and J lost 0, with 22 bases in between. Germline CDR1 is DFQATT and CDR2 is SNEGSKA (reference sequence). The CDR3 DNA reads as TGCAGTGCTAGACCCATGGCAGGGGATGGGACTTCTAACTATGGCTACACCTTC. It is translated as CSARPMAGDGTSNYGYTF.

V gene TRBV11-2 combines with J gene TRBJ2-3; 11 bases are shared with TRBD2. From germline, CDR1 is SGHAT and CDR2 FQNNGV. V was clipped by 4 bases and J by 2 bases; unmatched bases: 11. The CDR3 loop spans 18 amino acids. The chain's CDR3 is CASSWTSSGGGSTDTQYF. The CDR3 coding sequence is TGTGCCAGCAGCTGGACCAGTAGCGGGGGGGGATCCACAGATACGCAGTATTTT.

This clonotype was detected many times. The chain links TRBV29-1 to TRBJ2-7; TRBD1 agrees at 10 bases. The V gene end was trimmed by 3 bases and the J gene end by 3 bases; junction bases not matched to a gene: 2. The CDR3 runs to 13 residues. Looked up from germline, CDR1 is SQVTM and CDR2 is ANQGSEA. CDR3 in amino acids: CSVERTGGYEQYF. The CDR3 DNA reads TGCAGCGTTGAGAGGACAGGGGGCTACGAGCAGTACTTC.

In this sample, this clonotype turned up many times. The chain recombines TRBV10-3 with TRBJ1-1, with D hard to call. Germline CDR1 and CDR2: ENHRY and SYGVKD. The V end was cut by 10 bases, the J end by 11 bases, with 17 bases between. CDR3 size: 11 residues. This chain's CDR3 is CARRLGVGAFF. In DNA, the CDR3 is TGTGCCAGAAGACTCGGGGTAGGGGCTTTCTTT.

The sample holds many counts of this clonotype. J is TRBJ1-1 and V is TRBV4-1, with D possibly being TRBD1 (5 bases). The CDR3 has 13 amino acids. Germline CDR1 is MGHRA and CDR2 is YSYEKL. V gave up 0 bases and J gave up 6 bases, with 8 bases separating them. Here the CDR3 DNA reads TGCGCCAGCAGCCAAGAGAGGGGCCCTGAAGCTTTCTTT. Translated, it gives CASSQERGPEAFF.

This clonotype was recorded many times. The chain uses TRBV5-4 and TRBJ2-7, with 7 nucleotides matching TRBD2. Germline CDR1 is SGHNT and CDR2 is YYREEE (reference sequence). V shed 3 bases and J 7 bases; nucleotides not matched to a gene: 13. The CDR3 is made up of 15 amino acids. CDR3 amino acids: CASSSERGPRGEQYF. CDR3 DNA sequence: TGTGCCAGCAGCTCGGAGCGGGGACCCCGTGGAGAGCAGTACTTC.

This clonotype has a handful of counts. The chain is built from TRBV28 and TRBJ1-2; 8 nucleotides line up with TRBD1. V shed 6 bases, J shed 8 bases, and the junction held 14 bases outside the gene matches. The CDR3 is 15 amino acids. Looked up from germline, CDR1 is MDHEN and CDR2 is SYDVKM. In nucleotides, the CDR3 is TGTGCCAGCAGGTCCCCCGGGACAGGATATAGGGGCTACACCTTC. Its translation: CASRSPGTGYRGYTF.